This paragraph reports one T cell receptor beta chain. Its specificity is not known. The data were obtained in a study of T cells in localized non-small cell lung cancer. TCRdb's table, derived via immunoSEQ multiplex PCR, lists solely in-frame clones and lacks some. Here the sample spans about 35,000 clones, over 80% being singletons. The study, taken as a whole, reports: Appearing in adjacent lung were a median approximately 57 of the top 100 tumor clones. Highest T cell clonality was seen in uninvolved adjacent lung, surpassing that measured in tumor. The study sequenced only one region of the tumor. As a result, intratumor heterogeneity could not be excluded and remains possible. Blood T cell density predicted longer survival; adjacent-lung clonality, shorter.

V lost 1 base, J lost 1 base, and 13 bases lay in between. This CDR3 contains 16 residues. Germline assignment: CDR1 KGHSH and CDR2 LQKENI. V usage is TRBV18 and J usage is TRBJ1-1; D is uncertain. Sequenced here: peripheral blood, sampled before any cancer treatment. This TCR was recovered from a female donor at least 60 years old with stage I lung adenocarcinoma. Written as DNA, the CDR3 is TGTGCCAGCTCACCACGGCAGGCCGAAGCGAACACTGAAGCTTTCTTT. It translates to CASSPRQAEANTEAFF.